These 20 T cell receptor beta chains were sequenced from one sample in a study of beta chain features in type 1 diabetes. Findings of the study overall: TCRB CDR3 length was moderately but significantly reduced in all four CD4+ subsets of Type 1 diabetes patients.

No cognate antigen is known for these TCRs. The entirety of the isolated RNA underwent reverse transcription, so expressed TCRB transcripts were sequenced. The repertoire was sequenced with immunoSEQ multiplex PCR; TCRdb's copy has only in-frame clones and lacks some. The sample records over 150,000 clones, around a tenth being singletons. Sequenced: central memory CD4+ T cells from blood. These receptors came from a young man with type 1 diabetes.

This clone came up a few times. V is TRBV6-6 and J is TRBJ1-1; no clear D gene. The CDR3 has 11 amino acids. The V gene's germline CDR1 is MNHNY and CDR2 SVGAGI (reference sequence). V lost 11 bases and J lost 5, with 12 bases in between. CDR3 bases: TGTGCCTCGAGGGAGATAACTGAAGCTTTCTTT. It specifies CASREITEAFF.

V and J are TRBV5-1 and TRBJ1-2; no definite D call. The CDR3 contains 14 residues. Between the trimmed V and J ends, which lost 4 bases and 6 bases, there was a span of 16 bases. Germline CDR1 is SGHRS and CDR2 is YFSETQ. The CDR3 bases are TGCGCCAGCAGCCCCGACGGACTTTCTAATGGCTACACCTTC. It translates to CASSPDGLSNGYTF.

This clone occurred a few times. This chain links TRBV5-4 with TRBJ1-5; D is perhaps TRBD1 (6 bases). The V gene's germline CDR1 is SGHNT and CDR2 YYREEE (reference sequence). The CDR3 has 15 residues. V lost 4 bases, J lost 4 bases, and 15 bases lay in between. The CDR3 protein is CASSQARGANQPQHF. The CDR3 DNA reads TGTGCCAGCAGCCAAGCCAGGGGCGCGAATCAGCCCCAGCATTTT.

This chain connects TRBV19 to TRBJ2-2; 9 nucleotides match TRBD2. Per the germline V gene, CDR1 is LNHDA and CDR2 is SQIVND (reference sequence). The CDR3 consists of 15 residues. After removal of 6 bases from V and 3 bases from J, the junction contained 5 bases not matched to a gene. This chain's CDR3 is CASRKREVYTGELFF. In DNA, the CDR3 is TGTGCCAGTAGGAAGCGGGAGGTGTACACCGGGGAGCTGTTTTTT.

V gene TRBV14 combines with J gene TRBJ2-5; no firm D call. V dropped 0 bases and J dropped 7 bases, with 12 bases sitting between them. The CDR3 consists of 14 residues. Germline V lookup: CDR1 SGHDN, CDR2 FVKESK. In DNA form, the CDR3 reads TGTGCCAGCAGCCAAGAGGGCTATCCGCGGACCCAGTACTTC. The encoded protein is CASSQEGYPRTQYF.

This clone was detected only a few times. J is TRBJ2-7 and V is TRBV28, with a weak D call TRBD2 (5 bases). This CDR3 is 15 amino acids long. Trimming took 1 base from V and 2 from J, leaving 12 bases between them. Germline loops: CDR1 MDHEN, CDR2 SYDVKM. The DNA for the CDR3 is TGTGCCAGCAGTTTATTGGCGGTGGGAGCCTACGAGCAGTACTTC. As protein: CASSLLAVGAYEQYF.

A few counts support this clone. The V call is TRBV18, the J call TRBJ1-5; D is unresolved. CDR3 length: 15 amino acids. Trimming left V 3 bases short and J 0 bases short, with 9 bases between. The germline V gene encodes CDR1 KGHSH and CDR2 LQKENI. In DNA form, the CDR3 reads TGTGCCAGCTCACCCGAGTCGAATAGCAATCAGCCCCAGCATTTT. Translated, it gives CASSPESNSNQPQHF.

This sequence joins TRBV2 and TRBJ2-7; 9 nucleotides align to TRBD2. V lost 7 bases and J lost 4; bases outside the gene matches: 8. Per the germline V gene, CDR1 is SNHLY and CDR2 is FYNNEI. The CDR3 is made up of 14 amino acids. CDR3: CASKVAGVNYEQYF. The CDR3 DNA reads TGTGCCAGCAAGGTAGCGGGAGTGAATTACGAGCAGTACTTC. Full variable domain (missing parts from reference TRBV2 and TRBJ2-7): EPEVTQTPSHQVTQMGQEVILRCVPISNHLYFYWYRQILGQKVEFLVSFYNNEISEKSEIFDDQFSVERPDGSNFTLKIRSTKLEDSAMYFCASKVAGVNYEQYFGPGTRLTVT.

J is TRBJ1-1 and V is TRBV7-2; weak D call: TRBD1 (5 bases). CDR1 is SGHTA and CDR2 is FQGNSA in the germline V gene. This CDR3 is built from 15 residues. Trimming took 7 bases from V and 1 from J, leaving 16 bases between them. The DNA of the CDR3 is TGTGCCAGCACAAGGGGCCAGGGATCGAACACTGAAGCTTTCTTT. Its protein product is CASTRGQGSNTEAFF.

The chain employs TRBV2 and TRBJ2-7; TRBD1 might be the D (6 bases). Between the trimmed V and J ends, which lost 6 bases and 7 bases, there was a span of 16 bases. CDR3 length equals 13 residues. Germline V lookup: CDR1 SNHLY, CDR2 FYNNEI. The DNA of the CDR3 is TGTGCCAGCAGACCAGGGGCGGTCTATGAGCAGTACTTC. It yields the protein CASRPGAVYEQYF.

The V call is TRBV7-8, the J call TRBJ1-5; 7 bases align to TRBD1. Germline trimming cut 5 bases from V and 2 bases from J; bases unmatched to any gene: 15. In germline, CDR1 is SGHVS, CDR2 FQNEAQ. The CDR3 sequence is 18 residues long. CDR3 bases: TGTGCCAGCAGCCTAGGGTGGGCAGGGGGTGTGCGCAATCAGCCCCAGCATTTT. Its protein product is CASSLGWAGGVRNQPQHF.

V usage is TRBV4-1 and J usage is TRBJ2-1; perhaps TRBD1 as D (6 bases). Germline CDR1 and CDR2: MGHRA and YSYEKL. This CDR3 is built from 14 residues. Between the trimmed V and J ends, which lost 4 bases and 9 bases, there was a span of 16 bases. CDR3 residues: CASSRETGYGEQFF. The CDR3 DNA follows: TGCGCCAGCAGCCGGGAAACAGGGTACGGTGAGCAGTTCTTC.

The V call is TRBV11-3, the J call TRBJ2-3, with 8 bases that match TRBD2. This CDR3 is 15 amino acids long. The ends lost 5 bases at V and 7 bases at J; junction bases unmatched: 11. From germline, CDR1 is SGHNT and CDR2 YENEEA. As DNA, the CDR3 is TGTGCCAGCAGCCGAAGCGGGAGTGGGGGAAATACGCAGTATTTT. This encodes CASSRSGSGGNTQYF.

This clone was seen a few times. V gene TRBV6-5 combines with J gene TRBJ1-5; D gene unclear. Germline CDR1 and CDR2: MNHEY and SVGAGI. This CDR3 has 14 residues. The CDR3 DNA reads as TGTGGATGGAGTTCCAAAACCTCAAATCAGCCCCAGCATTTT. Its protein is CGWSSKTSNQPQHF.

There are a few counts of this clone. The chain couples TRBV6-1 to TRBJ2-3, with TRBD2 matching over 12 bases. V shed 7 bases and J 3 bases; nucleotides not matched to a gene: 2. Germline V gene lookup returns CDR1 MNHNS and CDR2 SASEGT. This CDR3 spans 14 amino acids. The CDR3 DNA reads TGTGCCAGCACTGGACTAGCGGGGACAGATACGCAGTATTTT. Residues: CASTGLAGTDTQYF.

This clone has more than one count but fewer than ten. J is TRBJ2-5 and V is TRBV9; 10 nucleotides align to TRBD1. In germline, CDR1 is SGDLS, CDR2 YYNGEE. This CDR3 has 17 amino acids. V dropped 3 bases and J dropped 5; count of bases not matched to a gene: 13. The CDR3 bases are TGTGCCAGCAGCGCGGGACAGGGGATGGGCATAGCGGAGACCCAGTACTTC. Amino acid sequence: CASSAGQGMGIAETQYF. Filled out from reference TRBV9 and TRBJ2-5, the complete variable domain reads DSGVTQTPKHLITATGQRVTLRCSPRSGDLSVYWYQQSLDQGLQFLIQYYNGEERAKGNILERFSAQQFPDLHSELNLSSLELGDSALYFCASSAGQGMGIAETQYFGPGTRLLVL.

This chain joins TRBV6-5 and TRBJ2-7; D is perhaps TRBD1 (5 bases). This CDR3 is 14 amino acids long. CDR1 is MNHEY, CDR2 SVGAGI, per germline. Trimming took 2 bases from V and 7 from J, leaving 15 bases between them. DNA of the CDR3: TGTGCCAGCAGTTACGGGGCGGATCTAAAGGAGCAGTACTTC. Translation: CASSYGADLKEQYF.

The chain uses TRBV5-1 and TRBJ1-1; tentative D call: TRBD1 (6 bases). CDR3 length: 13 amino acids. The germline V gene encodes CDR1 SGHRS and CDR2 YFSETQ. V was trimmed by 3 bases and J by 6 bases, leaving 12 bases between them. CDR3 in DNA: TGCGCCAGCAGCTCGGGGGGGCGGTCTGAAGCTTTCTTT. Protein product: CASSSGGRSEAFF.

The rearrangement joins TRBV27 to TRBJ2-7; 8 nucleotides match TRBD1. With 3 bases clipped from V and 3 bases from J, the junction kept 7 bases outside the gene matches. This CDR3 contains 15 residues. Germline assignment: CDR1 MNHEY and CDR2 SMNVEV (reference sequence). CDR3 residues: CASSLIGQGSYEQYF. The CDR3 coding sequence is TGTGCCAGCAGTTTGATTGGACAGGGAAGCTACGAGCAGTACTTC.

V is TRBV6-1 and J is TRBJ2-4, with a possible D match to TRBD2 (5 bases). Trimming stripped 5 bases from V and 8 bases from J, with 19 bases between. The length of the CDR3 is 15 residues. Germline V gene sequence: CDR1 MNHNS, CDR2 SASEGT. DNA for the CDR3: TGTGCCAGCAGTTGGACTCCGCTTAAGGGTGACATTCAGTACTTC. Protein product: CASSWTPLKGDIQYF.